The 21 T cell receptor beta chains reported below all come from one sample, sequenced in a study of shared clonotypes between healthy human individuals. Assay: immunoSEQ multiplex PCR; the TCRdb copy retains only in-frame clones and omits some. The sample lists fewer than 1 million clones; about 96% were seen once. Positive CCR7 selection of CD45RO-negative cells yielded the naive CD8 cells, and terminally differentiated effector memory CD45RA+ cells were excluded. Sequencing was done on a sample of naive CD8+ T cells sorted from blood. All receptors derive from a man between 25 and 39 years old in good health.

The J gene is TRBJ1-3, the V gene TRBV6-1, with 7 nucleotides matching TRBD1. Germline assignment: CDR1 MNHNS and CDR2 SASEGT. This CDR3 comprises 15 residues. Trimming cost V 2 bases and J 0 bases; bases outside gene matches: 1. CDR3 region: CASSEWDSSGNTIYF. CDR3 nucleotides: TGTGCCAGCAGTGAATGGGACAGCTCTGGAAACACCATATATTTT.

Details on this clone: A read error may produce the germline difference seen at one junction end. The chain uses TRBV7-9 and TRBJ2-7; D is undetermined. Looked up from germline, CDR1 is SEHNR and CDR2 is FQNEAQ (reference sequence). This CDR3 comprises 14 residues. CDR3 sequence (DNA): TGTGCCAGCACCTTATCCTCCCCTGCCTACGAGCAGTACTTC. It yields the protein CASTLSSPAYEQYF.

The chain joins TRBV27 to TRBJ1-5; TRBD1 agrees at 7 bases. Looked up from germline, CDR1 is MNHEY and CDR2 is SMNVEV (reference sequence). With V trimmed by 5 bases and J by 7 bases, 8 bases remained unmatched. CDR3 length equals 14 residues. The CDR3, as DNA: TGTGCCAGCAGTCGGGACAGTTGGGGACAGCCCCAGCATTTT. Its translation is CASSRDSWGQPQHF.

This clone was seen just once. V is TRBV7-8 and J is TRBJ2-1, with 12 nucleotides matching TRBD2. The CDR3 is made up of 19 amino acids. V was clipped by 2 bases and J by 1 base; unmatched bases: 9. The germline V gene encodes CDR1 SGHVS and CDR2 FQNEAQ. The CDR3 coding sequence is TGTGCCAGCAGCTTACCCCGGACTAGCGGGGTTTCTTCCTACAATGAGCAGTTCTTC. This codes for CASSLPRTSGVSSYNEQFF.

This chain joins TRBV29-1 and TRBJ1-1; D is ambiguous. The CDR3 runs to 13 residues. Germline V lookup: CDR1 SQVTM, CDR2 ANQGSEA. The V and J ends lost 4 bases and 1 base respectively, with 10 bases between them. CDR3 nucleotide sequence: TGCAGCGTTGGGCAGGAGAGGAACACTGAAGCTTTCTTT. Amino acids: CSVGQERNTEAFF.

The rearrangement uses TRBV14 and TRBJ2-5; D possibly matches TRBD1 or TRBD2 (5 bases each). Trimming took off 0 bases at V and 4 bases at J, with 12 bases between the two ends. Germline loops: CDR1 SGHDN, CDR2 FVKESK. The CDR3 loop spans 15 amino acids. This chain's CDR3 is CASSQDPGAPETQYF. In DNA, the CDR3 is TGTGCCAGCAGCCAAGATCCCGGGGCGCCAGAGACCCAGTACTTC.

The sample holds one count of this clone. The CDR3, as DNA: TGTGCCAGCAGCAAGGAGGTCTCCTACGAGCAGTACTTC. It translates to CASSKEVSYEQYF. The genes are TRBV7-9 and TRBJ2-7; a weak D match, TRBD2 (5 bases). The CDR3 covers 13 residues. The V end was cut by 5 bases, the J end by 0 bases, with 8 bases between. The V gene's germline CDR1 is SEHNR and CDR2 FQNEAQ (reference sequence).

The gene calls are TRBV6-1 and TRBJ2-1; no clear D. CDR3 length equals 16 residues. From germline, CDR1 is MNHNS and CDR2 SASEGT. Trimming removed 1 base from V and 7 bases from J, with 17 bases in between. CDR3 protein: CASSEVAPSPRNEQFF. CDR3 in DNA: TGTGCCAGCAGTGAAGTAGCCCCATCCCCCAGGAATGAGCAGTTCTTC.

The chain recombines TRBV15 with TRBJ2-5, with TRBD2 matching 8 bases. Per the germline V gene, CDR1 is LNHNV and CDR2 is YYDKDF (reference sequence). CDR3 length equals 15 residues. The V and J ends lost 6 bases and 5 bases, in that order; junction bases with no gene match: 11. CDR3 sequence reads: CATSVGQREYETQYF. The CDR3 DNA is TGTGCCACCAGTGTTGGCCAGCGGGAGTACGAGACCCAGTACTTC. Together with reference TRBV15 and TRBJ2-5, the CDR3 gives the full variable domain: DAMVIQNPRYQVTQFGKPVTLSCSQTLNHNVMYWYQQKSSQAPKLLFHYYDKDFNNEADTPDNFQSRRPNTSFCFLDIRSPGLGDTAMYLCATSVGQREYETQYFGPGTRLLVL.

The chain's CDR3 is CASSQIGESPGELFF. CDR3 sequence (DNA): TGCGCCAGCAGCCAGATAGGGGAATCTCCCGGGGAGCTGTTTTTT. This chain connects TRBV4-3 to TRBJ2-2; tentatively, D is TRBD1 (5 bases). From germline, CDR1 is LGHNA and CDR2 YSLEER. V dropped 3 bases and J dropped 6 bases, with 14 bases sitting between them. This CDR3 has 15 amino acids.

V usage is TRBV6-5 and J usage is TRBJ2-1; 9 nucleotides match TRBD2. Germline lookup yields CDR1 MNHEY and CDR2 SVGAGI. The CDR3 contains 14 residues. V lost 5 bases and J lost 8; bases outside the gene matches: 7. CDR3: CASSGLAGFDEQFF. For the CDR3, the DNA is TGTGCCAGCAGTGGGCTAGCGGGATTCGATGAGCAGTTCTTC.

The chain combines TRBV2 with TRBJ1-2; weak D call: TRBD1 (6 bases). V was trimmed by 3 bases and J by 4 bases, leaving 15 bases between them. This CDR3 is 15 amino acids long. Germline lookup yields CDR1 SNHLY and CDR2 FYNNEI. The chain's CDR3 is CASSEDRTRGYGYTF. The CDR3 region has the DNA TGTGCCAGCAGTGAGGACAGAACCCGCGGCTATGGCTACACCTTC.

This chain joins TRBV29-1 and TRBJ2-1, with 9 bases lining up with TRBD2. The V and J ends lost 6 bases and 2 bases, in that order; junction bases with no gene match: 11. The CDR3 extends over 16 amino acids. From germline, CDR1 is SQVTM and CDR2 ANQGSEA. CDR3 DNA: TGCAGCGTCCTAAGGGGAAGCGGGAGGACCTACAATGAGCAGTTCTTC. This encodes CSVLRGSGRTYNEQFF.

This chain joins TRBV5-1 and TRBJ2-1; maybe TRBD2 (6 bases). Germline V gene lookup returns CDR1 SGHRS and CDR2 YFSETQ. CDR3 length: 12 residues. Trimming stripped 7 bases from V and 4 bases from J, with 9 bases between. CDR3: CASGGRYNEQFF. Here the CDR3 DNA reads TGCGCCAGCGGGGGGAGATACAATGAGCAGTTCTTC.

The chain is built from TRBV25-1 and TRBJ2-6; 10 bases match TRBD1. Germline values: CDR1 MGHDK, CDR2 SYGVNS. With V trimmed by 6 bases and J by 11 bases, 7 bases remained unmatched. This CDR3 contains 14 residues. The CDR3: CASSLRDRGHVLTF. CDR3 in DNA: TGTGCCAGCAGCCTCCGGGACAGGGGTCACGTCCTGACTTTC.

A remark on this clone: A read error may produce the germline difference seen at one junction end. The V call is TRBV20-1, the J call TRBJ2-1, with D perhaps matching TRBD1 or TRBD2 (5 bases each). The V gene's germline CDR1 is DFQATT and CDR2 SNEGSKA (reference sequence). The CDR3 sequence is 11 residues long. Here the CDR3 reads CSPRWGNEQFF. CDR3 coding DNA: TGCAGTCCTAGATGGGGGAATGAGCAGTTCTTC.

The V gene is TRBV11-2, the J gene TRBJ2-7, with D maybe TRBD2 (5 bases). CDR1 is SGHAT, CDR2 FQNNGV, per germline. The germline V and J ends were trimmed by 2 bases and 3 bases, with 11 bases remaining between them. The CDR3 spans 14 residues. The CDR3 coding sequence is TGTGCCAGCAGCTTAACCGGGGAAGTCTACGAGCAGTACTTC. It translates to CASSLTGEVYEQYF.

This chain uses TRBV12-5 with TRBJ2-3, with D possibly being TRBD2 (5 bases). The CDR3 contains 14 residues. V lost 7 bases to trimming and J lost 1 base, with 12 bases between them. The germline gives CDR1 LGHNT, CDR2 FRNRAP. The CDR3 DNA reads TGTGCTAGTGCTCCCTCTAGCCGCACAGATACGCAGTATTTT. It yields the protein CASAPSSRTDTQYF.

V usage is TRBV27 and J usage is TRBJ2-7; 7 positions match TRBD2. Germline values: CDR1 MNHEY, CDR2 SMNVEV (reference sequence). There are 13 residues in the CDR3. J lost 2 bases, V lost 6 bases, and 4 bases had no gene match. The CDR3 bases are TGTGCCAGCAGCATCACTAGCGCCTACGAGCAGTACTTC. Protein product: CASSITSAYEQYF.

The chain combines TRBV9 with TRBJ2-1, with TRBD2 matching 15 bases. V dropped 4 bases and J dropped 8; count of bases not matched to a gene: 7. CDR1 is SGDLS, CDR2 YYNGEE, per germline. This CDR3 has 16 residues. CDR3 DNA: TGTGCCAGCAGCCTCTCCCGGACTAGCGGGAGGGATGAGCAGTTCTTC. It encodes CASSLSRTSGRDEQFF.

The V gene is TRBV6-1, the J gene TRBJ2-5; D not certain. Germline V gives CDR1 MNHNS, CDR2 SASEGT. Trimming removed 7 bases at V and 0 bases at J, with 15 bases between. The CDR3 has 15 residues. The CDR3 nucleotides are TGTGCCAGCACTGGCCTCGAAGTCTACCAAGAGACCCAGTACTTC. Encoded protein: CASTGLEVYQETQYF.